These 10 T cell receptor beta chains were sequenced from one sample in a study of T-cell reconstitution after alpha-beta-depleted transplantation in children. TCRbeta library preparation incorporated unique molecular identifiers. TCRdb reprocessed the PCR reads via MiXCR and lists one record per CDR3 protein. The sample holds 60,000 to 100,000 distinct CDR3 sequences, 15% to 20% seen once. The sample in question was PBMCs, mostly from graft donor cells, obtained 360 days after TCRalphabeta/CD19-depleted stem cell transplant. The receptor source for this set is a male patient between 2 and 9 years old who had a stem cell transplant for acute lymphoblastic leukemia, so the T cells may come from the graft donor.

This clonotype was observed a few times. This sequence joins TRBV10-3 and TRBJ2-3; TRBD2 matches 7 bases. Germline-derived CDR1 and CDR2 are ENHRY and SYGVKD. The CDR3 loop spans 16 amino acids. The junction had 9 bases not matched to a gene; V was cut back by 6 bases and J by 0 bases. CDR3: CAISRTGTTSTDTQYF. The CDR3 DNA reads as TGTGCCATCAGCAGAACCGGGACTACGAGCACAGATACGCAGTATTTT.

Here the CDR3 DNA reads TGTGCCAGCAGCTGGACTAGCGGGAGGGAGCAGTACTTC. It codes for CASSWTSGREQYF. The chain is built from TRBV2 and TRBJ2-7; 14 bases align to TRBD2. CDR1 SNHLY and CDR2 FYNNEI come from the germline V gene. The CDR3 length is 13 residues. Trimming cost V 6 bases and J 7 bases; bases outside gene matches: 2.

This clonotype has ten or more counts. The chain is built from TRBV20-1 and TRBJ1-6, with 8 bases fitting TRBD1. CDR1 is DFQATT, CDR2 SNEGSKA, per germline (reference sequence). The CDR3 runs 14 residues. After removal of 5 bases from V and 6 bases from J, the junction contained 6 bases not matched to a gene. The CDR3: CSAPRTGLNSPLHF. The CDR3 DNA follows: TGCAGTGCTCCTCGGACAGGGCTTAATTCACCCCTCCACTTT.

This rearrangement joins TRBV6-1 to TRBJ2-2, with D uncertain. Germline V CDR1 and CDR2: MNHNS, SASEGT. Trimming removed 5 bases at V and 4 bases at J, with 8 bases between. This CDR3 has 13 amino acids. CDR3 region: CASSPGVTGELFF. The CDR3 DNA follows: TGTGCCAGCAGTCCTGGTGTCACCGGGGAGCTGTTTTTT.

The chain has TRBV5-1 and TRBJ1-1; D unresolved. Trimming shortened V by 0 bases and J by 0 bases, and 6 bases separated the two germline ends. The CDR3 has 14 amino acids. The germline gives CDR1 SGHRS, CDR2 YFSETQ. CDR3 residues: CASSLGYMNTEAFF. The CDR3 DNA reads TGCGCCAGCAGCTTGGGGTATATGAACACTGAAGCTTTCTTT.

This clonotype was picked up a small number of times. V is TRBV6-5 and J is TRBJ2-7; TRBD1 matches at 10 bases. The CDR3 consists of 17 residues. V gave up 2 bases and J gave up 1 base; unmatched junction bases: 8. Germline CDR1 MNHEY, CDR2 SVGAGI. CDR3 sequence reads: CASSYPPPGQGSYEQYF. For the CDR3, the DNA is TGTGCCAGCAGTTACCCGCCTCCGGGACAGGGGTCCTACGAGCAGTACTTC.

In this sample, this clonotype turned up many times. This chain joins TRBV4-1 and TRBJ2-3, with D uncertain. This CDR3 contains 14 residues. CDR1 is MGHRA and CDR2 is YSYEKL in the germline V gene. V was cut by 0 bases and J by 3 bases, with 7 bases left in between. The chain's CDR3 is CASSQDIRTDTQYF. The CDR3 DNA sequence: TGCGCCAGCAGCCAAGATATCCGGACAGATACGCAGTATTTT.

This clonotype was detected only a few times. The chain employs TRBV10-3 and TRBJ1-5; D remains ambiguous. V lost 0 bases and J lost 0, with 6 bases in between. The CDR3 runs to 15 residues. Germline-derived CDR1 and CDR2 are ENHRY and SYGVKD. CDR3 nucleotides: TGTGCCATCAGTGAGTCGGGAGGTAGCAATCAGCCCCAGCATTTT. This codes for CAISESGGSNQPQHF.

This clonotype has a handful of counts. V is TRBV5-5 and J is TRBJ2-4; maybe TRBD1 (7 bases). Trimming left V 4 bases short and J 4 bases short, with 12 bases between. The CDR3 loop spans 14 amino acids. CDR1 and CDR2 (germline): SGHKS, YYEKEE (reference sequence). The CDR3: CASSGGTAKNIQYF. The CDR3 bases are TGTGCCAGCAGCGGGGGGACAGCTAAAAACATTCAGTACTTC.

This clonotype was observed at least ten times. The rearrangement uses TRBV20-1 and TRBJ1-6, with 7 bases that match TRBD1. V lost 4 bases to trimming and J lost 8 bases; unmatched junction nucleotides: 5. The germline gives CDR1 DFQATT, CDR2 SNEGSKA (reference sequence). The CDR3 runs 13 residues. The CDR3 DNA reads TGCAGTGCTAAACAGGGGTGGGATTCACCCCTCCACTTT. Translated: CSAKQGWDSPLHF.